This entry describes one T cell receptor beta chain. V was cut by 5 bases and J by 7 bases, with 23 bases left in between. CDR1 is GTSNPN, CDR2 SVGIG, per germline (reference sequence). The CDR3 totals 15 residues. This record belongs to a study of T cell changes during pregnancy in multiple sclerosis. The protocol was immunoSEQ multiplex PCR, while the TCRdb copy is restricted to in-frame clones and leaves out a portion. The data show approximately 36,000 clones, approximately 90% seen once. The genes are TRBV30 and TRBJ1-1; no clear D gene. This sequence originates from a female donor with multiple sclerosis, enrolled in a pregnancy study. The sample consisted of CD8+ T cells from peripheral blood mononuclear cells, taken in the third trimester of pregnancy. CDR3 loop: CAWGPLMTITVEAFF. In DNA, the CDR3 is TGTGCCTGGGGCCCACTAATGACCATTACGGTTGAAGCTTTCTTT.